These 13 T cell receptor beta chains came from one sample sequenced in a study of blood T cell repertoires in COVID-19. TCRdb keeps only in-frame clones here, not all; method: immunoSEQ multiplex PCR. The data show approximately 90,000 clones, 65% to 80% seen once. The sequencing sample was made of peripheral blood. Receptor source: a human donor in a cohort sampled during active COVID-19.

This chain joins TRBV10-3 and TRBJ2-5; 7 bases line up with TRBD1. The CDR3 consists of 13 residues. Per germline, CDR1 ENHRY and CDR2 SYGVKD. V lost 7 bases to trimming and J lost 3 bases; unmatched junction nucleotides: 5. CDR3 DNA: TGTGCCATCACGACAGGGCCTAAAGAGACCCAGTACTTC. Protein sequence: CAITTGPKETQYF.

This chain connects TRBV18 to TRBJ1-3; no firm D call. This CDR3 has 16 amino acids. Per germline, CDR1 KGHSH and CDR2 LQKENI. Trimming took 2 bases from V and 0 from J, leaving 11 bases between them. The CDR3 coding sequence is TGTGCCAGCTCACCATCAGTATTTAACTCTGGAAACACCATATATTTT. Translation: CASSPSVFNSGNTIYF.

This clone was observed at least ten times. The J gene is TRBJ2-7, the V gene TRBV11-1, with D unclear. The CDR3 extends over 12 amino acids. Trimming shortened V by 4 bases and J by 1 base, and 5 bases separated the two germline ends. Germline CDR1 and CDR2: SGHAT and FQDESV (reference sequence). CDR3 in DNA: TGTGCCAGCAGCTGGGCTTCCTACGAGCAGTACTTC. Its translation: CASSWASYEQYF.

The chain employs TRBV5-1 and TRBJ1-2; 9 bases are a match to TRBD1. The J segment lost 4 bases and the V segment lost 3 bases, leaving 4 bases of the junction unmatched. Germline V gene data show CDR1 as SGHRS and CDR2 as YFSETQ. CDR3 length: 14 residues. The CDR3 reads CASSSGTGIYGYTF. The CDR3 nucleotides read TGCGCCAGCAGCTCCGGGACAGGGATCTATGGCTACACCTTC.

The chain recombines TRBV19 with TRBJ1-1, with D uncertain. In germline, CDR1 is LNHDA, CDR2 SQIVND (reference sequence). There are 17 residues in the CDR3. V gave up 3 bases and J gave up 0 bases, with 17 bases separating them. This CDR3 reads CASSILAGRGLNTEAFF. Written as DNA, the CDR3 is TGTGCCAGTAGTATCTTGGCGGGCCGAGGGTTGAACACTGAAGCTTTCTTT.

The chain has TRBV4-3 and TRBJ2-4; TRBD2 is a possible D gene (5 bases). Germline V gene lookup returns CDR1 LGHNA and CDR2 YSLEER. There are 16 residues in the CDR3. V was clipped by 1 base and J by 6 bases, with 16 bases between them. Written as DNA, the CDR3 is TGCGCCAGCAGCCAAGTGGCTAGTCGGGGTGCAAACATTCAGTACTTC. Protein product: CASSQVASRGANIQYF.

The CDR3 DNA reads as TGTGCCAGCAGCTTAGTCTCGGCGGGAGCGGGTTACGAGCAGTACTTC. Protein sequence: CASSLVSAGAGYEQYF. V gene TRBV11-2 combines with J gene TRBJ2-7, with 7 bases aligning to TRBD2. J was trimmed by 4 bases and V by 1 base; bases with no gene match: 10. The CDR3 spans 16 residues. Germline V gene lookup returns CDR1 SGHAT and CDR2 FQNNGV.

The V and J genes are TRBV5-6 and TRBJ2-1; 9 bases are a match to TRBD2. CDR3 size: 15 residues. CDR1 and CDR2 from the germline V gene are SGHDT and YYEEEE. Trimming cost V 3 bases and J 2 bases; bases outside gene matches: 3. DNA of the CDR3: TGTGCCAGCAGCTATAGCGGGAGCCCCTACAATGAGCAGTTCTTC. It specifies CASSYSGSPYNEQFF.

The rearrangement joins TRBV6-2 or TRBV6-3 to TRBJ2-5; 8 nucleotides match TRBD1. Per the germline V gene, CDR1 is MNHEY and CDR2 is SVGEGT. The V segment lost 6 bases and the J segment 6 bases; nucleotides outside the gene matches: 12. The CDR3 has 15 residues. The CDR3 sequence is CASSQKRTGSQTQYF. The CDR3 bases are TGTGCCAGCAGCCAAAAACGGACAGGGTCACAGACCCAGTACTTC.

The chain links TRBV7-9 to TRBJ2-5, with TRBD1 matching over 9 bases. The V gene's germline CDR1 is SEHNR and CDR2 FQNEAQ (reference sequence). The CDR3 runs to 17 residues. V lost 1 base, J lost 2 bases, and 8 bases stayed unmatched. In DNA, the CDR3 is TGTGCCAGCAGCTTAGGACTCGGGACAGGGCAACAAGAGACCCAGTACTTC. Translating it yields CASSLGLGTGQQETQYF.

The chain links TRBV11-2 to TRBJ2-1; 8 bases match TRBD2. The CDR3 has 15 residues. The V segment lost 5 bases and the J segment 8 bases; nucleotides outside the gene matches: 11. CDR1 is SGHAT and CDR2 is FQNNGV in the germline V gene. CDR3 sequence (DNA): TGTGCCAGCAGCCCCCAGCGGGAGCCCCTCGATGAGCAGTTCTTC. Encoded protein: CASSPQREPLDEQFF.

This clone was recorded a few times. The J gene is TRBJ1-2, the V gene TRBV18; 10 bases are shared with TRBD1. V dropped 6 bases and J dropped 6; count of bases not matched to a gene: 4. The CDR3 length is 13 residues. Per germline, CDR1 KGHSH and CDR2 LQKENI. The CDR3 coding sequence is TGTGCCAGCTCGGGACAGGGGATAGATGGCTACACCTTC. Its translation: CASSGQGIDGYTF.

The genes are TRBV2 and TRBJ1-1; the D gene is possibly TRBD1 (5 bases). V lost 8 bases to trimming and J lost 4 bases, with 11 bases between them. Germline CDR1 SNHLY, CDR2 FYNNEI. This CDR3 has 12 residues. The CDR3 DNA sequence: TGTGCCAGCGGGTTGGGGGGCACTGAAGCTTTCTTT. Its protein product is CASGLGGTEAFF.